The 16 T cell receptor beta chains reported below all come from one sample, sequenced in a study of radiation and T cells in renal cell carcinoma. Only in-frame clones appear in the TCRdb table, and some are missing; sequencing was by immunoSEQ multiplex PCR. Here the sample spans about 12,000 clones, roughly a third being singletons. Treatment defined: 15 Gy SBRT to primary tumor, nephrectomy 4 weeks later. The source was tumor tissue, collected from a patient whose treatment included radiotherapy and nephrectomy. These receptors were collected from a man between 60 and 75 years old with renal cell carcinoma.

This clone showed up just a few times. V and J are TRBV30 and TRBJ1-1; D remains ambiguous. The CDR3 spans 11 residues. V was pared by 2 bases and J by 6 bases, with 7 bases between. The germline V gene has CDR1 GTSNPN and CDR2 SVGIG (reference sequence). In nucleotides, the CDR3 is TGTGCCTGGAGTAGGCCCCCTGAAGCTTTCTTT. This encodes CAWSRPPEAFF.

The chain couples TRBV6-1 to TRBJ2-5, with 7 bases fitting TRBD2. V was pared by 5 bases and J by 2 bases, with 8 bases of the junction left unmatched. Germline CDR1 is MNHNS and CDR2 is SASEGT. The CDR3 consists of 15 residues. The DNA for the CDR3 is TGTGCCAGCAGTTCCCACGGGACTACGCAAGAGACCCAGTACTTC. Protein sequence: CASSSHGTTQETQYF.

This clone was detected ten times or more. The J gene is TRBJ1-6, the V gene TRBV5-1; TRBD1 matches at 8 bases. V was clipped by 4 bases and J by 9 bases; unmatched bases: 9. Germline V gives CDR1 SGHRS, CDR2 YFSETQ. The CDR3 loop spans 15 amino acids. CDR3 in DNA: TGCGCCAGCAGCCCTAGGACAGGGACGGGTTCACCCCTCCACTTT. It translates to CASSPRTGTGSPLHF.

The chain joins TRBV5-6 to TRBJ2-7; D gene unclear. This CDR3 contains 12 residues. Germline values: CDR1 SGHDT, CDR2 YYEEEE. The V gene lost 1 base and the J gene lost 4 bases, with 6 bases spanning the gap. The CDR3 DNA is TGTGCCAGCAGCTTGTTGGGGTACGAGCAGTACGTC. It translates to CASSLLGYEQYV.

The CDR3 reads CASRQGGYTF. CDR3 coding DNA: TGTGCCAGTCGACAAGGCGGCTACACCTTC. The V call is TRBV19, the J call TRBJ1-2, with unresolved D. V was pared by 8 bases and J by 8 bases, with 9 bases between. From germline, CDR1 is LNHDA and CDR2 SQIVND (reference sequence). The length of the CDR3 is 10 residues.

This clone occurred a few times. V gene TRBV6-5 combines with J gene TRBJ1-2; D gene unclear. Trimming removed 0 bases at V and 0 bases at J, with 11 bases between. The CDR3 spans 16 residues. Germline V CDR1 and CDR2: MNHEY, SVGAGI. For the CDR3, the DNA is TGTGCCAGCAGTTACTCGTTGGGTAGATCTAACTATGGCTACACCTTC. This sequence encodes CASSYSLGRSNYGYTF.

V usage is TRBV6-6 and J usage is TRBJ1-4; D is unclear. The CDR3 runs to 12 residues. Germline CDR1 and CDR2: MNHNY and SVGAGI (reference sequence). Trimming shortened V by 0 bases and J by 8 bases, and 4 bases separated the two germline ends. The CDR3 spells CASSYSPEKLFF. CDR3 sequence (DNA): TGTGCCAGCAGTTACTCACCCGAAAAACTGTTTTTT.

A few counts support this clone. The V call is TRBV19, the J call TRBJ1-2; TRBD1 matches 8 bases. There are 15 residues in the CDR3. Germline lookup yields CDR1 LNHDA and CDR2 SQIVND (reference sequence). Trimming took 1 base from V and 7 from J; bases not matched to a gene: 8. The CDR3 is CASSIVGQGAFGYTF. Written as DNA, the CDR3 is TGTGCCAGTAGTATAGTAGGCCAGGGGGCGTTTGGCTACACCTTC.

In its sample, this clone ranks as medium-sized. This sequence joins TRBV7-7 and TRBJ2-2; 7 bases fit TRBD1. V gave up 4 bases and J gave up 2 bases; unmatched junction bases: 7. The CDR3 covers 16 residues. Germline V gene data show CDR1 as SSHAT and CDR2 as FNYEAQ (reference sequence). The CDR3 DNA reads TGTGCCAGCAGCTCCTTGACAGGGTTAAACACCGGGGAGCTGTTTTTT. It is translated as CASSSLTGLNTGELFF.

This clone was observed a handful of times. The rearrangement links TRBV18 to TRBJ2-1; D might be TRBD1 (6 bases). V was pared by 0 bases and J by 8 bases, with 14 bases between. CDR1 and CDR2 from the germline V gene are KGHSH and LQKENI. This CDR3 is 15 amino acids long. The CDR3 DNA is TGTGCCAGCTCACCACCGGGGGCAGGGATCCATGAGCAGTTCTTC. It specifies CASSPPGAGIHEQFF.

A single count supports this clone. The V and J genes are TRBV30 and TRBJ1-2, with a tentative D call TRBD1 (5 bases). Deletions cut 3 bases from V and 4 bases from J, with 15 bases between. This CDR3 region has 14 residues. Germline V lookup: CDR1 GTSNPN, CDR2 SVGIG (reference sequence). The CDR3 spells CAWRPQGFAYGYTF. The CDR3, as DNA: TGTGCCTGGAGACCCCAGGGTTTCGCCTATGGCTACACCTTC.

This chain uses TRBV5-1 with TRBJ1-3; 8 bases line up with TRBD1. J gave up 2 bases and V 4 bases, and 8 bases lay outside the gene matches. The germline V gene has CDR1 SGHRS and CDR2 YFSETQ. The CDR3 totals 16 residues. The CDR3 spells CASSPLTGGTGNTIYF. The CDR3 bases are TGCGCCAGCAGCCCCCTAACAGGGGGAACTGGAAACACCATATATTTT.

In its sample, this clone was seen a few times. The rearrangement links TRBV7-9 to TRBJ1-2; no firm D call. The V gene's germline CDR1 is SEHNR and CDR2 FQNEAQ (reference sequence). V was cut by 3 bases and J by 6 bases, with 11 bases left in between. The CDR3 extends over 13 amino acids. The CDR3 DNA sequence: TGTGCCAGCAGCTTCTTTAGCAGCCATGGCTACACCTTC. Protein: CASSFFSSHGYTF.

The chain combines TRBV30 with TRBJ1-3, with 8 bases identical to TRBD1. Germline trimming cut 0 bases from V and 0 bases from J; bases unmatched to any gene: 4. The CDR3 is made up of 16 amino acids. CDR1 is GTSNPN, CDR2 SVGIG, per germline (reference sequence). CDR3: CAWSVGTGGSGNTIYF. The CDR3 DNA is TGTGCCTGGAGTGTAGGGACAGGCGGCTCTGGAAACACCATATATTTT.

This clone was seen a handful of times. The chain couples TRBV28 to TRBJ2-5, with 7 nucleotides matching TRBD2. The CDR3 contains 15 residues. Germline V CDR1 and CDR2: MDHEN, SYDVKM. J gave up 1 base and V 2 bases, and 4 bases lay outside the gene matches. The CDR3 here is CASSLRQRGQETQYF. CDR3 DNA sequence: TGTGCCAGCAGTTTACGTCAGCGGGGCCAAGAGACCCAGTACTTC.

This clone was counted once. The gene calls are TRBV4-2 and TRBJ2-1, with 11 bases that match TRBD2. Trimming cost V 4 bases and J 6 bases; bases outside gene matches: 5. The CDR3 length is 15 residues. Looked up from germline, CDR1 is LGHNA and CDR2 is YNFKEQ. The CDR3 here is CASSLAGGGGNEQFF. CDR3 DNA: TGTGCCAGCAGCCTAGCGGGAGGGGGGGGCAATGAGCAGTTCTTC.